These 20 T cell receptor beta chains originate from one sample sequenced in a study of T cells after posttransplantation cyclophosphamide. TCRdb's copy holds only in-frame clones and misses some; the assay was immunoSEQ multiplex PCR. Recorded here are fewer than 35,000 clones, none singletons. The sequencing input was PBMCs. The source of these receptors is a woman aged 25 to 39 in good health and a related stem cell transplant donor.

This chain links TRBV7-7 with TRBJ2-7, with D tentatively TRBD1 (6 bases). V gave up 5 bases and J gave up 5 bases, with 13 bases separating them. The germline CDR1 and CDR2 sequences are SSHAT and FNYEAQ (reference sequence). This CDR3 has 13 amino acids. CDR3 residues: CASSPAEGDEQYF. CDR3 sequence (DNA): TGTGCCAGCAGCCCGGCCGAGGGGGACGAGCAGTACTTC.

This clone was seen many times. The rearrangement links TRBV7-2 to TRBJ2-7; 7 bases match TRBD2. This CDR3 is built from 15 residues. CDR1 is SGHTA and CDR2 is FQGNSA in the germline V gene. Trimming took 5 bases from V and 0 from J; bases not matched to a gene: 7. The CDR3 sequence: CASSRWGGSSYEQYF. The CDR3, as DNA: TGTGCCAGCAGCCGATGGGGGGGTTCCTCCTACGAGCAGTACTTC.

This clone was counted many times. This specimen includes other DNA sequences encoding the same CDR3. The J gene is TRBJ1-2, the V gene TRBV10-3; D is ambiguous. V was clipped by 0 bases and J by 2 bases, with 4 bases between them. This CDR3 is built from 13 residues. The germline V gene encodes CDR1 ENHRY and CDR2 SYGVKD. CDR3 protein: CAISESGNYGYTF. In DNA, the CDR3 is TGTGCCATCAGTGAGTCAGGCAACTATGGCTACACCTTC.

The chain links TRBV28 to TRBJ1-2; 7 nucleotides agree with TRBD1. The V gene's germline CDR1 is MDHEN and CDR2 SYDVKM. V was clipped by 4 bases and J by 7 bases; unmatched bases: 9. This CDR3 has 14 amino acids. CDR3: CASSSTPGQVGYTF. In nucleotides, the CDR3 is TGTGCCAGCAGTTCGACTCCCGGACAGGTTGGCTACACCTTC.

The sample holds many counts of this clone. The CDR3 loop reads CASSTYKPGQGYEQYF. The CDR3 DNA reads TGTGCCAGTAGTACATATAAACCGGGACAGGGTTACGAGCAGTACTTC. J is TRBJ2-7 and V is TRBV19; 9 bases line up with TRBD1. Germline V gene data show CDR1 as LNHDA and CDR2 as SQIVND (reference sequence). V shed 4 bases and J 4 bases; nucleotides not matched to a gene: 11. This CDR3 contains 16 residues. Full variable domain (missing parts from reference TRBV19 and TRBJ2-7): DGGITQSPKYLFRKEGQNVTLSCEQNLNHDAMYWYRQDPGQGLRLIYYSQIVNDFQKGDIAEGYSVSREKKESFPLTVTSAQKNPTAFYLCASSTYKPGQGYEQYFGPGTRLTVT.

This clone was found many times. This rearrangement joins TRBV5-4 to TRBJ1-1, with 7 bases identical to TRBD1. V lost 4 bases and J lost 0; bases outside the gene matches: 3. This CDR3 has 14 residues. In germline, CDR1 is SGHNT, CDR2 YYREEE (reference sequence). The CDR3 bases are TGTGCCAGCAGCAGAACAGGGGTGAACACTGAAGCTTTCTTT. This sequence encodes CASSRTGVNTEAFF.

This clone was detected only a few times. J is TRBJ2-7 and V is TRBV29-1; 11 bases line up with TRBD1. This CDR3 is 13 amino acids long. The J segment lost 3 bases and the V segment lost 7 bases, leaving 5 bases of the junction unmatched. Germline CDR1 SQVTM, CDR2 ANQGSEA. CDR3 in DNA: TGCAGCGCAGCCGGGACAGGGGGCTACGAGCAGTACTTC. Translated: CSAAGTGGYEQYF.

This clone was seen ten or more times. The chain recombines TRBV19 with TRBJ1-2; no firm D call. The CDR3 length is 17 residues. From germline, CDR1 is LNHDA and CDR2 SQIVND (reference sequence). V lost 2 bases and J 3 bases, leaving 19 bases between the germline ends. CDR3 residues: CASSISAPTAADYGYTF. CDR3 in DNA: TGTGCCAGTAGTATATCCGCCCCTACAGCCGCCGACTATGGCTACACCTTC.

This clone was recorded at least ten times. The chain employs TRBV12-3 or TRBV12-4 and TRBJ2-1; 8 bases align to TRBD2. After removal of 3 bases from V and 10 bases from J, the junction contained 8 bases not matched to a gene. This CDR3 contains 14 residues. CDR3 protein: CASSLSGGVWEQFF. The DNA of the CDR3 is TGTGCCAGCAGTTTGTCGGGGGGGGTGTGGGAGCAGTTCTTC.

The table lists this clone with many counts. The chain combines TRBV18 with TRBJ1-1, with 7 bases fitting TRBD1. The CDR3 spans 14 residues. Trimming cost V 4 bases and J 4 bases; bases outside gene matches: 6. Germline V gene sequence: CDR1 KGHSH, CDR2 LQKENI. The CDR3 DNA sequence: TGTGCCAGCTCACGGGACAGTCGGGGCACTGAAGCTTTCTTT. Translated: CASSRDSRGTEAFF.

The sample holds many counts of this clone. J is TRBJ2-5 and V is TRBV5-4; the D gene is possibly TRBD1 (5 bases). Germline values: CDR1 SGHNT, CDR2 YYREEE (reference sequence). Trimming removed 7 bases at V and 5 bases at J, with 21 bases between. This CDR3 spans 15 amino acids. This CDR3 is CASRPGGASAETQYF. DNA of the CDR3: TGTGCCAGCCGCCCAGGTGGGGCTTCGGCGGAGACCCAGTACTTC.

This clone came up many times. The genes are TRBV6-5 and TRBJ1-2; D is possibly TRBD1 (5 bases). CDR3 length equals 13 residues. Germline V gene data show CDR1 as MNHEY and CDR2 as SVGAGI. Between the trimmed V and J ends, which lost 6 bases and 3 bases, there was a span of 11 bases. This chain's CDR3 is CASSHQGDYGYTF. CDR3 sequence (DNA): TGTGCCAGCAGCCACCAGGGCGACTATGGCTACACCTTC.

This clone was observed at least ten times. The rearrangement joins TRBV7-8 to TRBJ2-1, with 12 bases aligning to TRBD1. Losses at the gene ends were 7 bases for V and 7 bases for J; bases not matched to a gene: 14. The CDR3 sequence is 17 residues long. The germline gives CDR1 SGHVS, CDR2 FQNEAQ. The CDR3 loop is CASNPRPGQGASNEQFF. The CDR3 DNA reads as TGTGCCAGCAACCCCCGGCCGGGACAGGGGGCAAGTAATGAGCAGTTCTTC.

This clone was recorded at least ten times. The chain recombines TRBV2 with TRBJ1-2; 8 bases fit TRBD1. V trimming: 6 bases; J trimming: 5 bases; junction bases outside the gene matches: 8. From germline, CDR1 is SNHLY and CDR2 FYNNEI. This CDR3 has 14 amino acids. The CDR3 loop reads CASRDREGKYGYTF. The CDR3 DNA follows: TGTGCCAGCAGGGACAGGGAAGGTAAGTATGGCTACACCTTC.

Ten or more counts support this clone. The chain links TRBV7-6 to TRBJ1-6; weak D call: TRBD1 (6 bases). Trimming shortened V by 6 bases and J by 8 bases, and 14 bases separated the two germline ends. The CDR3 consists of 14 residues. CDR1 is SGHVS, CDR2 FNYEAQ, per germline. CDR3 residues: CASRSASGDSPLHF. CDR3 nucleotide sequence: TGTGCCAGCAGGTCAGCCTCAGGGGATTCACCCCTCCACTTT.

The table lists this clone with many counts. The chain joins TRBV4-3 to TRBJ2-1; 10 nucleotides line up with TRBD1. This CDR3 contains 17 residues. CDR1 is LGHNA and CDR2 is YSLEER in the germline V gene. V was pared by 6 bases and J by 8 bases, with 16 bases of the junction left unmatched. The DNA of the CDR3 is TGCGCCAGCAGTCTCAGCGGGAGAGTTGGGACAGGGGATGAGCAGTTCTTC. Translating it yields CASSLSGRVGTGDEQFF.

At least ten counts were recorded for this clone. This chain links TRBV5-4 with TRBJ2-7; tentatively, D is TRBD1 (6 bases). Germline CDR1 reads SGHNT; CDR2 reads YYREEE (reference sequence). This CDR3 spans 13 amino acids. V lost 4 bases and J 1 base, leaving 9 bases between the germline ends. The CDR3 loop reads CASSTTGSYEQYF. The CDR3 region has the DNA TGTGCCAGCAGCACTACAGGGTCCTACGAGCAGTACTTC.

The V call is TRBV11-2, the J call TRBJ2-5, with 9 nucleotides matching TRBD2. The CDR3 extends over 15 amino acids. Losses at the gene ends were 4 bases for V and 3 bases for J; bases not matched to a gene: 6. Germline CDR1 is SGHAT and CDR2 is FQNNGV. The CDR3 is CASSYNGGGEETQYF. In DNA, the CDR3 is TGTGCCAGCAGCTATAATGGCGGGGGGGAAGAGACCCAGTACTTC.

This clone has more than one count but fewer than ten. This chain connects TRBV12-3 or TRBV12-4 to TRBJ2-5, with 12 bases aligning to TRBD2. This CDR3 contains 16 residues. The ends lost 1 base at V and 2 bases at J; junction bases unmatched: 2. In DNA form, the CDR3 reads TGTGCCAGCAGTTTAGGACTAGCGGGGGAACAAGAGACCCAGTACTTC. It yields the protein CASSLGLAGEQETQYF.

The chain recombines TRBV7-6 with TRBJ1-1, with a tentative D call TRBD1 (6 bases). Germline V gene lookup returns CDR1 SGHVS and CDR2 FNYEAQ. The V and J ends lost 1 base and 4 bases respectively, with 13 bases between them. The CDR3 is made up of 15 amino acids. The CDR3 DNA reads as TGTGCCAGCAGCTTAGAGGTCCAGGGGATCACTGAAGCTTTCTTT. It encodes CASSLEVQGITEAFF.